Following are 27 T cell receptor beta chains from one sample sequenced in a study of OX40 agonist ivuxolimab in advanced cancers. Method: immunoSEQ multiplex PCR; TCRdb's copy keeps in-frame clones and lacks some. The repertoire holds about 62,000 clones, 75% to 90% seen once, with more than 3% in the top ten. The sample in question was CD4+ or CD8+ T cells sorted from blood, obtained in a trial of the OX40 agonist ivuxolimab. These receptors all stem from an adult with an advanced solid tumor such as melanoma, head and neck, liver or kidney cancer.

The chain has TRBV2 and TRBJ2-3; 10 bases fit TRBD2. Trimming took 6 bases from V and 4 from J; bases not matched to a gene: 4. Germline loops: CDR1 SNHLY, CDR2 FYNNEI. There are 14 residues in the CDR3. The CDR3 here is CASSPGLASDTQYF. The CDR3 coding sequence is TGTGCCAGCAGCCCGGGACTAGCGTCAGATACGCAGTATTTT.

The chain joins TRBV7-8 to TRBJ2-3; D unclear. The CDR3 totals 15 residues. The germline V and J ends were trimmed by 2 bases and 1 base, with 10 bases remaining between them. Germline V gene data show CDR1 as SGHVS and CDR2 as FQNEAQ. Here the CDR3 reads CASSLSARGTDTQYF. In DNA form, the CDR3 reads TGTGCCAGCAGCTTAAGTGCCCGGGGCACAGATACGCAGTATTTT.

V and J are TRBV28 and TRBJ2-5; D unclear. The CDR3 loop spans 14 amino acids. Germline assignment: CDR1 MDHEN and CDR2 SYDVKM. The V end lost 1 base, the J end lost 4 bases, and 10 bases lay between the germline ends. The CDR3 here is CASSLLVDLETQYF. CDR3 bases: TGTGCCAGCAGTTTATTGGTCGACCTAGAGACCCAGTACTTC.

The CDR3 DNA follows: TGTGCCAGCAGCTTAGGGGGGACAGGGGAAGGCGAGCAGTACTTC. Protein sequence: CASSLGGTGEGEQYF. V gene TRBV7-9 combines with J gene TRBJ2-7; 10 bases agree with TRBD1. The trim removed 1 base at V and 6 bases at J, leaving 6 bases unmatched. CDR3 length: 15 residues. CDR1 is SEHNR and CDR2 is FQNEAQ in the germline V gene (reference sequence). The variable domain in full, with the rest retrieved from reference TRBV7-9 and TRBJ2-7, is DTGVSQNPRHKITKRGQNVTFRCDPISEHNRLYWYRQTLGQGPEFLTYFQNEAQLEKSRLLSDRFSAERPKGSFSTLEIQRTEQGDSAMYLCASSLGGTGEGEQYFGPGTRLTVT.

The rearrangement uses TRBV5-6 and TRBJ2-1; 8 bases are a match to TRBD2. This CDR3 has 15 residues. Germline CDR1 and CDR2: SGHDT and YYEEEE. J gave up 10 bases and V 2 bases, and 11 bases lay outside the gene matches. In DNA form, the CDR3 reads TGTGCCAGCAGCTTAGCAGCGGGAGTCGGCAACGAGCAGTTCTTC. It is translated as CASSLAAGVGNEQFF.

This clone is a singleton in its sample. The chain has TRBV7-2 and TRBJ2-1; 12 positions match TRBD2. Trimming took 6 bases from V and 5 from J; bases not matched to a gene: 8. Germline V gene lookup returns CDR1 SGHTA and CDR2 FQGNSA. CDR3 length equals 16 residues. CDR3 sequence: CASRRRLAGDHNEQFF. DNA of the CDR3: TGTGCCAGCAGACGCCGACTAGCGGGAGATCACAATGAGCAGTTCTTC.

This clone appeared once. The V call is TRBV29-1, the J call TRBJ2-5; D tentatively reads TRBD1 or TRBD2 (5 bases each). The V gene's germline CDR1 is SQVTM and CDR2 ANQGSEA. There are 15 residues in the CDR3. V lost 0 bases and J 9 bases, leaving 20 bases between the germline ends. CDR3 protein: CSVEDLREVGASQYF. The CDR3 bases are TGCAGCGTTGAAGATCTTCGCGAGGTCGGGGCCTCCCAGTACTTC.

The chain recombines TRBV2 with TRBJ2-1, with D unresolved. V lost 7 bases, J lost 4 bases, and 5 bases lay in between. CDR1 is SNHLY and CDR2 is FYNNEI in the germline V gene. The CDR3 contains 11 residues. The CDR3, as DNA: TGTGCCAGCATGGTTTACAATGAGCAGTTCTTC. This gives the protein CASMVYNEQFF.

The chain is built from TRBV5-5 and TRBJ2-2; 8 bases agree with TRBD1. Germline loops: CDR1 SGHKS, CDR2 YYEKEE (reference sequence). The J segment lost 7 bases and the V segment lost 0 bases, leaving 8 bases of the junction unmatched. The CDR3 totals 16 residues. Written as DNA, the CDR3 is TGTGCCAGCAGCTTGGCGGCAGGGGGCTTGATCGGGGAGCTGTTTTTT. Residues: CASSLAAGGLIGELFF.

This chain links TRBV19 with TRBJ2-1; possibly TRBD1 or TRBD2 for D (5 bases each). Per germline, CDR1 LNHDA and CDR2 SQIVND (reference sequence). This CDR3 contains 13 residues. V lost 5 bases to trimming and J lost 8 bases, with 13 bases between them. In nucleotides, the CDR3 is TGTGCCAGTAGTCTCCGGGGCAAAGATGAGCAGTTCTTC. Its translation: CASSLRGKDEQFF.

The CDR3 region has the DNA TGTGCCAGCTCACCAACAGGGGACAATCAGCCCCAGCATTTT. Translating it yields CASSPTGDNQPQHF. The rearrangement links TRBV18 to TRBJ1-5, with TRBD1 matching 7 bases. V trimming: 2 bases; J trimming: 3 bases; junction bases outside the gene matches: 1. CDR3 length equals 14 residues. From germline, CDR1 is KGHSH and CDR2 LQKENI.

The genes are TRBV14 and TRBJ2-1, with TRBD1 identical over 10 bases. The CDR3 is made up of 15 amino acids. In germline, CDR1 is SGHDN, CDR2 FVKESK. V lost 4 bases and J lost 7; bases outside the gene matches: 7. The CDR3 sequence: CASSRYRDRGNEQFF. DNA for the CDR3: TGTGCCAGCAGCCGGTACCGGGACAGGGGTAATGAGCAGTTCTTC.

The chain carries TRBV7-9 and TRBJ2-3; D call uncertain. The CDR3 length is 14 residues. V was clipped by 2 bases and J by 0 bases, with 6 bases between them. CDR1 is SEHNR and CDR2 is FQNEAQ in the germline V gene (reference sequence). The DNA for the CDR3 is TGTGCCAGCAGCTTAAGTTGGAGCACAGATACGCAGTATTTT. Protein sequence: CASSLSWSTDTQYF.

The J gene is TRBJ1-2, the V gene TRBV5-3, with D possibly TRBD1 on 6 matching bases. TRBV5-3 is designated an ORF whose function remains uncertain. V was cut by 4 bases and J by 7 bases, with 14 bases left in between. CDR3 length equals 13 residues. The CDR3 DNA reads TGTGCCAGAAGCCAAGGGACAATTTGTGGCTACACCTTC. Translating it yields CARSQGTICGYTF.

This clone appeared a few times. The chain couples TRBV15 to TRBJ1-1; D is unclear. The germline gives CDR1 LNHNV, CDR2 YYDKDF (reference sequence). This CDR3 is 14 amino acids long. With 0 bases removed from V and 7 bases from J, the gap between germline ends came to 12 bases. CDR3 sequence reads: CATSREWLGSEAFF. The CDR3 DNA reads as TGTGCCACCAGCAGAGAATGGTTAGGCAGTGAAGCTTTCTTT.

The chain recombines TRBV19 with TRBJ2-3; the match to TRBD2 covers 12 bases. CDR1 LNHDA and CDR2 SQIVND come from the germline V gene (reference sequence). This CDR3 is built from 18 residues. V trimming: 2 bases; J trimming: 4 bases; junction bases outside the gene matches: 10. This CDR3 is CASSIRASGRAFPDTQYF. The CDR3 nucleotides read TGTGCCAGTAGTATAAGGGCTAGCGGGAGGGCCTTCCCAGATACGCAGTATTTT.

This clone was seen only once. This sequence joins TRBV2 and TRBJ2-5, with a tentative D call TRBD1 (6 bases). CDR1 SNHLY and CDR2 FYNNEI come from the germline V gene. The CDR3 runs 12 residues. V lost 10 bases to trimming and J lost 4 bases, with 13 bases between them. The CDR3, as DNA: TGTGCCATCGGGACACTTGCAGAGACCCAGTACTTC. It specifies CAIGTLAETQYF.

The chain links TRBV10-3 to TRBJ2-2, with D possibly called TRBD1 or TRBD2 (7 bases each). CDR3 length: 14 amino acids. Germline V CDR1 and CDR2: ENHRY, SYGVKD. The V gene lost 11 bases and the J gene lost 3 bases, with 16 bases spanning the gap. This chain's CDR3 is CAASGGADTGELFF. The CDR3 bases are TGTGCCGCCTCAGGGGGGGCGGACACCGGGGAGCTGTTTTTT.

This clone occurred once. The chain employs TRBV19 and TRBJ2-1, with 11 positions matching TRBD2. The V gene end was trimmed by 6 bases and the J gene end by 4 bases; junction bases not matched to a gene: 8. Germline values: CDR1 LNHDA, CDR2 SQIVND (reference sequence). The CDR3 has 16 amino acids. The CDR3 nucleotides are TGTGCCAGTAGGATGACTAGCGGGGAATATTACAATGAGCAGTTCTTC. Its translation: CASRMTSGEYYNEQFF.

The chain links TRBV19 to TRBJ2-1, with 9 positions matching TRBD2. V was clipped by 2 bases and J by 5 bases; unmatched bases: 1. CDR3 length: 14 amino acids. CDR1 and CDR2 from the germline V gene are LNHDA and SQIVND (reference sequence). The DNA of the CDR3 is TGTGCCAGTAGTATACTAGCGGGACACAATGAGCAGTTCTTC. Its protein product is CASSILAGHNEQFF.

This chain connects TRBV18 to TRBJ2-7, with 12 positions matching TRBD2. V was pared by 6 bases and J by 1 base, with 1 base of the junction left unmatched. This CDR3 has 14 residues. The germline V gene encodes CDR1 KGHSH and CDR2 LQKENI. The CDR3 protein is CASSTSGGSYEQYF. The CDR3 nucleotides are TGTGCCAGCTCGACTAGCGGGGGATCCTACGAGCAGTACTTC.

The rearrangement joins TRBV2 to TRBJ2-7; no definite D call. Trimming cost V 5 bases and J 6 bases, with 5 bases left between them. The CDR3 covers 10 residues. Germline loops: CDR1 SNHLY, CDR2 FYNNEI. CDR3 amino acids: CASSRTEQYF. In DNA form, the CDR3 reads TGTGCCAGCAGTCGGACCGAGCAGTACTTC.

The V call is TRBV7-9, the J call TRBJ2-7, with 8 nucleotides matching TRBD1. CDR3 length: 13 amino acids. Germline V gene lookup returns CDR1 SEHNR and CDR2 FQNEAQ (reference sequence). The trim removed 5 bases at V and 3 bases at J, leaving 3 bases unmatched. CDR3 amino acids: CASSGQGHYEQYF. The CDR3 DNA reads TGTGCCAGCAGCGGACAGGGTCACTACGAGCAGTACTTC.

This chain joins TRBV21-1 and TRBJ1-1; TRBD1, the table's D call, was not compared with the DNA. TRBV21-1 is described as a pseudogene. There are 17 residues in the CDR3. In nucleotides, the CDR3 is TGTGCCAGCAGCAAAGAGAACCAACAGGGGATTAACACTGAAGCTTTCTTT. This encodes CASSKENQQGINTEAFF.

CDR3 sequence reads: CATSREDGALTSSYNEQFF. The CDR3 DNA sequence: TGTGCCACCAGCAGAGAGGATGGCGCCCTCACCAGCTCCTACAATGAGCAGTTCTTC. J is TRBJ2-1 and V is TRBV15, with unresolved D. The germline V gene has CDR1 LNHNV and CDR2 YYDKDF (reference sequence). V lost 0 bases and J lost 0, with 18 bases in between. The CDR3 length is 19 residues.

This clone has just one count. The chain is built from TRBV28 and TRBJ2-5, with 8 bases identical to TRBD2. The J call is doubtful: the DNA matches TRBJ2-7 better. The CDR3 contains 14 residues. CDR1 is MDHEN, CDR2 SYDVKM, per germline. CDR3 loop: CASTNSGISYEQYF. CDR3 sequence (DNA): TGTGCCAGCACTAATAGCGGGATTTCCTACGAGCAGTACTTC.

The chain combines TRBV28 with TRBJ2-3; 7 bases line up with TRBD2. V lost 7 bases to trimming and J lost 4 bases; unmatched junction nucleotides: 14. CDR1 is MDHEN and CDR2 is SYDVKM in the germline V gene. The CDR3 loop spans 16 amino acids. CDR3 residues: CASTQQEGLDADTQYF. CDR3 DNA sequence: TGTGCCAGCACCCAACAGGAAGGACTAGACGCAGATACGCAGTATTTT.